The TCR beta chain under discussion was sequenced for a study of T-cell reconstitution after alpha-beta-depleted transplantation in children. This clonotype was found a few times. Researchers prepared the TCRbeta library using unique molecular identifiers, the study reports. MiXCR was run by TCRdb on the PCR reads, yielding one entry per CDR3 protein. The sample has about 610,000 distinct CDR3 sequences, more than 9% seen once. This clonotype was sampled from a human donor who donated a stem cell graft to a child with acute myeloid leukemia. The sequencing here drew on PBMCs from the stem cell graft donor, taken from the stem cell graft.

CDR3 in amino acids: CAWSVAPTTSGAYNEQFF. The CDR3 nucleotides are TGTGCCTGGAGTGTGGCCCCCACGACTAGCGGGGCATACAATGAGCAGTTCTTC. This chain uses TRBV30 with TRBJ2-1; 11 bases line up with TRBD2. CDR1 is GTSNPN, CDR2 SVGIG, per germline (reference sequence). V dropped 0 bases and J dropped 4; count of bases not matched to a gene: 11. The CDR3 has 18 residues.